One T cell receptor (beta chain) is described in this entry. Its cognate antigen is unknown. This sample stems from a study of T cell responses to AZD1222 COVID-19 vaccine. Method: immunoSEQ multiplex PCR; TCRdb's copy keeps in-frame clones and lacks some. The data show 90,000 to 120,000 clones, approximately 96% seen once. Study results and limitations: A rise in Spike-specific TCR breadth and depth followed two AZD1222 doses.

The V gene's germline CDR1 is SGHNT and CDR2 YENEEA. The CDR3 runs 14 residues. Trimming stripped 5 bases from V and 2 bases from J, with 11 bases between. This rearrangement joins TRBV11-3 to TRBJ2-3; D is ambiguous. This specimen was peripheral blood, taken on day 0 of AZD1222 vaccination. The clonotype comes from an adult in good health. The CDR3 DNA reads as TGTGCCAGCAGCCCGGGCGCCCCCACAGATACGCAGTATTTT. It encodes CASSPGAPTDTQYF.